This T cell receptor (beta chain) was recovered during a study of regulatory T cells in long-lasting Graves disease (dated by TCRdb to the early 2020s). Turning to the overall study: In the newly diagnosed Graves' disease group, patients had been taking antithyroid drugs for less than 3 months. This study used TCR sequencing and RNA sequencing of peripheral blood to compare persistent Graves' disease patients against newly diagnosed Graves' disease patients. The study was conducted in China and was registered as a clinical trial. A total of 33 samples were covered by TCR sequencing, comprising 13 persistent and 20 or so newly diagnosed Graves' disease patients. Here is what the overall study found, with its caveats: Peripheral blood alone was examined, since thyroid tissue, which constituted the primary lesion, could not be accessed. The authors acknowledged the small sample size as a limitation that may reduce accuracy. Persistent Graves' disease patients showed lower TCR Shannon entropy and fewer highly expanded clones than newly diagnosed patients, suggesting clonal expansion. A larger number of public clonotypes was shared among persistent patients (fewer than 3,000) than among newly diagnosed patients (around 870). Preferential use of TRBV28, TRBJ1-2 and TRBJ2-5 was observed in persistent disease, whereas TRBV20-1 and TRBJ2-1 were favored in newly diagnosed disease. Sequencing and analysis were limited to the TCR beta chain.

The CDR3 holds 18 amino acids from the cysteine to the phenylalanine. Of all the DNA, just the CDR3 is kept, 54 bases in frame from base 1. A distance of 21 bases separates the germline ends of V and J, which lose 2 bases and 0 bases respectively. The germline V gene (reference sequence) specifies GTSNPN as CDR1 and SVGIG as CDR2. Receptors were amplified or captured by multiplex PCR. Instrument on record: Illumina HiSeq 4000. iRepertoire HTBI primers and Arm-PCR amplification of CDR3 regions were used to construct TCR beta libraries. Before sequencing, the PCR products went through gel purification. On the authors' methods: A total of 62 TRBV and 14 TRBJ segments were identified across samples and were used for gene usage analysis of CDR3 amino acid clonotypes. Filtered high-quality paired reads were merged into contigs using COPE and FqMerger. BLAST was used to align contigs to the IMGT TRBV, TRBD and TRBJ reference genes, and CDR3 was defined following IMGT. Any clonotype with a frequency above 0.1% was counted as a highly expanded clone. Shannon entropy was used to measure repertoire diversity, and the Gini coefficient was used to measure V-J evenness. A clonotype was considered public if more than one individual shared it. Starting from the raw public reads, TCRdb applied fastp trimming at Q25, assembled clones with MiXCR and retained in-frame beta chains. Records with the same CDR3 protein are collapsed into one entry carrying the most frequent genes and DNA. The V and J calls were not made by the authors but by TCRdb's processing. For this sample there are around 500,000 distinct CDR3 sequences; approximately 12% appear just once. The top ten constitute approximately 9.6% of the sample.

This clonotype was picked up a small number of times. What this receptor recognizes is not known. Base qualities were left out, and no much larger clone turns up one base away. In the paper's terms, the time point label means: newly diagnosed GD, antithyroid drugs for less than 3 months. RNA was extracted from PBMCs in TRIzol for both TCR sequencing and RNA sequencing. The diagnosis of Graves' disease followed American Thyroid Association guidelines. Recruitment of patients was carried out at an endocrinology department in Xi'an, China. Each patient gave approximately 10 milliliters of peripheral blood, collected in an EDTA anticoagulant tube. Ficoll Paque Plus density gradient separation was used to isolate PBMCs, and no additional T cell sorting was done. An Agilent 2100 Bioanalyzer and agarose gel were used to assess RNA quality, and a NanoDrop 2000 was used to measure RNA concentration. This sample also belongs to another study, concerning T cells in Graves' hyperthyroidism and ophthalmopathy. As described in the second report: Graves' hyperthyroidism was defined as stable when no progression to ophthalmopathy occurred over 18 months of follow-up. The hyperthyroidism patients were between 18 and 65 years old and newly diagnosed, with a disease duration of less than 2 months. Any patient with an uncontrolled infection, another autoimmune disease, pregnancy or lactation was excluded. Diagnoses were established on the basis of clinical symptoms, serum thyroxine and TRAb, thyroid ultrasound, and orbital computed tomography. The TCR CDR3 was subjected to a first round of RT-PCR using the HTBI primer set and the Qiagen OneStep RT-PCR kit. Most expanded thyroid clonotypes (frequency above 0.001) were also detected in blood, suggesting blood repertoires may reflect thyroid immune responses. A model built on a 13 V-J signature distinguished ophthalmopathy from stable hyperthyroidism, reaching around 88% sensitivity and approximately 81% specificity in cross-validation and 80%/75% in testing. In validation, progression to ophthalmopathy was predicted by the model with 70.59% sensitivity and 72% to 80% specificity, a median of around 6.5 months before onset. To identify distinguishing TCR V-J signatures, a discovery cohort of some 100 patients was used, comprising 43 with Graves' ophthalmopathy and about 59 with stable Graves' hyperthyroidism. Prospective prediction of ophthalmopathy was tested in an independent validation cohort of fewer than 20 hyperthyroidism patients and 15 to 17 patients who later progressed to ophthalmopathy. The 100 or so discovery patients were randomly divided into training and test sets at a 7:3 ratio. The study also compared thyroid tissue and blood T-cell repertoires from over 5 Graves' hyperthyroidism patients. Following sampling, methimazole starting at 30 mg daily was given to hyperthyroidism patients, and high-dose intravenous methylprednisolone was given to ophthalmopathy patients. The libraries were constructed in a second round of multiplex PCR and then size-selected and purified. Paired-end sequencing of the libraries was performed with 100 bp reads on an Illumina HiSeq2000. SOAPnuke was used to process the raw data, throwing out any read that contained adapters or uncalled bases, had a mean Phred below 15, or lacked an exact constant-primer or identifier match. COPE v1.2.5 was used to merge the high-quality paired reads, and each unique nucleotide sequence was defined as a clonotype. MiTCR v1.1 was used to align clonotypes to the IMGT TRBV, TRBD and TRBJ reference segments. The analysis was restricted to V-J combinations with a frequency above 0.0001, which together covered just over 98% of the repertoires. The TCS score was defined as the ratio of F50 (clonal expansion) to E x V (chaos), calculated using BLOSUM62-based TCRdist between CDR3 peptides within each V-J. Welch's t-statistics and random forest reduced several hundred V-J features to 13, which were used in a naive Bayes classifier (R e1071). No statistical method was used to fix the sample size in advance, and group allocation was not hidden from the investigators. The paper reports TCR Vbeta CDR3 sequencing of about 140 peripheral blood samples: under 45 ophthalmopathy, fewer than 80 hyperthyroidism and approximately 17 progressor patients.

The specimen was peripheral blood mononuclear cells (PBMCs), collected at new diagnosis, from a patient treated with antithyroid drugs. Here the chain combines TRBV30 and TRBJ2-3; there is no confident call for the D gene. The clonotype comes from a woman in her 30s with Graves disease. Donor details come from another sample of the same person, matched by shared clones. CDR3 loop: CAWSYAWSASYSTDTQYF. Read as DNA, the sequence is TGTGCCTGGAGTTATGCTTGGAGCGCTTCATATAGCACAGATACGCAGTATTTT.